The source of this TCR beta chain is a study of CXCR3-negative and CXCR3-positive naive CD8 T cells. Points from the study as a whole: The study found more hydrophobic TRB CDR3s in CXCR3-positive naive cells than in CXCR3-negative naive cells. Upon cryopreservation, CXCR3 expression partially decreased, and most assays used fresh PBMCs.

About this clonotype itself: The antigen is unknown.

The authors prepared UMI-labeled TRB cDNA libraries by 5' RACE. TCRdb reprocessed the 5' RACE reads, with one entry per CDR3 protein and no DNA. The listing contains 140,000 to 150,000 distinct CDR3 sequences. Germline V gene sequence: CDR1 LGHNA, CDR2 YNFKEQ. The CDR3 totals 13 residues. Sorting yielded triplicates of a few hundred thousand cells for each CD8+ T cell subset. By phenotype, naive CD8+ T cells were CD45RO-CCR7+CD27+CD95-. This receptor was obtained from a human donor in good health. Some clones in this sample may be carry-over from other donors' samples. Input material: naive CXCR3+ CD8+ T cells from blood. The subset here: CD45RO-CCR7+CD27+CD95- naive CD8+ T cells expressing CXCR3 (TNR3+). This rearrangement joins TRBV4-2 to TRBJ2-5; lacking DNA, the TRBD1 call made by TCRdb goes unchecked. CDR3 sequence reads: CASSLTPEETQYF.